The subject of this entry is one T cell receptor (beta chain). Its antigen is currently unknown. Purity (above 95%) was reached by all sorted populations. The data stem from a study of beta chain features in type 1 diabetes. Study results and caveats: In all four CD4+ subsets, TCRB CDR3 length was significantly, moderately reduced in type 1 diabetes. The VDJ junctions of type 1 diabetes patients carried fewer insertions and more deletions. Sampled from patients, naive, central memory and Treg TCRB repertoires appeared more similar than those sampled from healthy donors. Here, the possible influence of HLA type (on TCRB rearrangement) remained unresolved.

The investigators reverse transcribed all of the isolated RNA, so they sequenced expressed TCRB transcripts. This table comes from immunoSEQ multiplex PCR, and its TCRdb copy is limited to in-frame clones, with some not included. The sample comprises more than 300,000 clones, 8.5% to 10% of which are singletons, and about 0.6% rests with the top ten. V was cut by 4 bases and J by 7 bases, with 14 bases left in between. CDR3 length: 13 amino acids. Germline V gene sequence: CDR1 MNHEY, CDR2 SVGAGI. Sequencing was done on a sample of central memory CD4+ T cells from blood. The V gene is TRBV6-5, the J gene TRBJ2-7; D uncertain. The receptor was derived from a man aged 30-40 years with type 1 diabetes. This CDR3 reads CASSSSVVREQYF. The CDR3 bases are TGTGCCAGCAGTTCCTCTGTGGTGAGGGAGCAGTACTTC.